The clone carrying this T cell receptor beta chain was observed a handful of times. Antigen unknown. CDR3 length: 15 residues. V was clipped by 2 bases and J by 1 base; unmatched bases: 0. Per germline, CDR1 MNHEY and CDR2 SMNVEV (reference sequence). This sample is drawn from a study of cytomegalovirus exposure and HLA in healthy donors. Study at large: The 120 validation repertoires and the roughly 670 first-cohort repertoires shared a platform, a later analysis reported.

Study-wide findings and caveats: Confirmation was obtained in vitro that a few CMV-associated chains are specific for CMV antigens. Per published reports, the classifier diagnosed cytomegalovirus status with high specificity and sensitivity. Subsequent analysis found a tendency for first-cohort TCR clusters to co-occur within the approximately 130 validation repertoires.

TCRdb keeps only in-frame clones here, not all; method: immunoSEQ multiplex PCR. The profile shows 150,000 to 200,000 clones, about 81% of them singletons. This chain uses TRBV27 with TRBJ2-7; 12 bases are a match to TRBD2. Sequenced material: PBMCs. This receptor was taken from a woman aged 25-40 years in good health and CMV-seronegative. For the CDR3, the DNA is TGTGCCAGCAGTTTAGGGACTAGCGGGTCCTACGAGCAGTACTTC. The encoded protein is CASSLGTSGSYEQYF.